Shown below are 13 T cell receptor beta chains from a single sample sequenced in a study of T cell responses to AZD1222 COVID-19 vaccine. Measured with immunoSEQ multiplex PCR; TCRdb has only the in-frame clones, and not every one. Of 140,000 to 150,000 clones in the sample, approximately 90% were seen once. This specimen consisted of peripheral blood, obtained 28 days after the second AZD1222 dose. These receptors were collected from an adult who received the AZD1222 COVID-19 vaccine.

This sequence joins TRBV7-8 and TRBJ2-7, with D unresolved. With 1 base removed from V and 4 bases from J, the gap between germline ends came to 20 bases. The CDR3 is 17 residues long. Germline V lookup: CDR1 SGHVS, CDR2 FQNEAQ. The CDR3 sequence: CASSLVTTRPASYEQYF. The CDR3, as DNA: TGTGCCAGCAGCTTAGTGACGACTCGCCCCGCAAGTTACGAGCAGTACTTC.

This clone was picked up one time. CDR3 loop: CASHGLPSSYEQYF. DNA of the CDR3: TGTGCCTCCCACGGACTCCCCAGCTCCTACGAGCAGTACTTC. The chain uses TRBV7-5 and TRBJ2-7; the table assigns TRBD2, which was not confirmed against the DNA. TRBV7-5 is termed a pseudogene. The CDR3 has 14 residues.

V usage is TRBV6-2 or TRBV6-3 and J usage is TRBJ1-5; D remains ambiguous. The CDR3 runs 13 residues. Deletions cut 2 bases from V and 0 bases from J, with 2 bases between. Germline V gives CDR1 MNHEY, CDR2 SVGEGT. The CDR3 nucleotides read TGTGCCAGCAGTTACGATAGCAATCAGCCCCAGCATTTT. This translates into CASSYDSNQPQHF.

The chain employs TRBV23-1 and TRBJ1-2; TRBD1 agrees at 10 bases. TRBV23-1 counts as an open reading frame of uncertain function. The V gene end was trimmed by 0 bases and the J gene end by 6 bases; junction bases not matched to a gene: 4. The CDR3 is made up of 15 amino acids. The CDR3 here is CASSQSMGQGNGYTF. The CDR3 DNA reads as TGCGCCAGCAGTCAATCGATGGGACAGGGGAATGGCTACACCTTC.

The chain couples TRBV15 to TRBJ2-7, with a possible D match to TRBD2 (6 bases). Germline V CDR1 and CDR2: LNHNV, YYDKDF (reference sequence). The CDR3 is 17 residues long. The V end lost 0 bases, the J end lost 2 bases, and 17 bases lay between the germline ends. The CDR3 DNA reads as TGTGCCACCAGCAGAGATGGAGGGGAAACGGCAACCTACGAGCAGTACTTC. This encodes CATSRDGGETATYEQYF.

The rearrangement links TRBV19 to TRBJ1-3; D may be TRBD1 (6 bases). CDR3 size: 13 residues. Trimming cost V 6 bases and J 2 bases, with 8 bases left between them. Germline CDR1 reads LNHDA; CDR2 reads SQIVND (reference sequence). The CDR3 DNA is TGTGCCAGTAGGCGACAGGCTGGAAACACCATATATTTT. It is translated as CASRRQAGNTIYF. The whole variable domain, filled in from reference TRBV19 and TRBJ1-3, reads DGGITQSPKYLFRKEGQNVTLSCEQNLNHDAMYWYRQDPGQGLRLIYYSQIVNDFQKGDIAEGYSVSREKKESFPLTVTSAQKNPTAFYLCASRRQAGNTIYFGEGSWLTVV.

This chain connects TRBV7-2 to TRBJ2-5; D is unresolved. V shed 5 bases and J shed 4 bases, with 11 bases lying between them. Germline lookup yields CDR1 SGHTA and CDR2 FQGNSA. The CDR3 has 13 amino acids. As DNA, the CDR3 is TGTGCCAGCAGCCCCCTATGGACAGAGACCCAGTACTTC. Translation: CASSPLWTETQYF. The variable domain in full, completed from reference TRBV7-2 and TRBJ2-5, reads GAGVSQSPSNKVTEKGKDVELRCDPISGHTALYWYRQSLGQGLEFLIYFQGNSAPDKSGLPSDRFSAERTGGSVSTLTIQRTQQEDSAVYLCASSPLWTETQYFGPGTRLLVL.

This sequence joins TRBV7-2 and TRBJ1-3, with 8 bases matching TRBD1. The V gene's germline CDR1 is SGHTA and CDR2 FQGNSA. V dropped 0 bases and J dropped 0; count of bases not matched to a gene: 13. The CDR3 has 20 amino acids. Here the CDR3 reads CASSLAGFSGGGSSGNTIYF. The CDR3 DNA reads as TGTGCCAGCAGCTTAGCCGGGTTTTCAGGGGGCGGCAGCTCTGGAAACACCATATATTTT.

This CDR3 reads CASRRQLSSYEQYF. The CDR3 nucleotides read TGTGCCAGCAGAAGACAGCTCAGCTCCTACGAGCAGTACTTC. V and J are TRBV6-5 and TRBJ2-7; D is possibly TRBD1 (5 bases). In germline, CDR1 is MNHEY, CDR2 SVGAGI. Between the trimmed V and J ends, which lost 6 bases and 0 bases, there was a span of 12 bases. The CDR3 covers 14 residues.

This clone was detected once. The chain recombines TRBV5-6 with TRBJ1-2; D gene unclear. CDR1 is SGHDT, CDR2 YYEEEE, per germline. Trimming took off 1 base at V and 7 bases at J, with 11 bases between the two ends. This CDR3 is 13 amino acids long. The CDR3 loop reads CASSLLSPSGYTF. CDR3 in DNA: TGTGCCAGCAGCTTGTTGAGCCCAAGTGGCTACACCTTC.

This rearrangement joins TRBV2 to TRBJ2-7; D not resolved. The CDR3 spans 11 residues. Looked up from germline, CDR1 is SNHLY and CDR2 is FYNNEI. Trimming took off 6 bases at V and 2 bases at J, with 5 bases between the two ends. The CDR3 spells CASRQTYEQYF. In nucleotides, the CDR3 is TGTGCCAGCAGGCAGACCTACGAGCAGTACTTC.

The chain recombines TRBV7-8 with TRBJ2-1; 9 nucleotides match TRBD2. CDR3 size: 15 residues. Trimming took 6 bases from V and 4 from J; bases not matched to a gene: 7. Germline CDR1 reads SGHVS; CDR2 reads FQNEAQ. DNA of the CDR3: TGTGCCAGCAGTCAACTAGCGGGCGGGTACAATGAGCAGTTCTTC. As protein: CASSQLAGGYNEQFF.

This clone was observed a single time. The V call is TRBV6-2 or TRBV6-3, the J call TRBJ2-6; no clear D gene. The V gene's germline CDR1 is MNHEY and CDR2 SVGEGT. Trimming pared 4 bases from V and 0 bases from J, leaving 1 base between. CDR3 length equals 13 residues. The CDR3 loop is CASSFSGANVLTF. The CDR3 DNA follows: TGTGCCAGCAGTTTCTCTGGGGCCAACGTCCTGACTTTC.